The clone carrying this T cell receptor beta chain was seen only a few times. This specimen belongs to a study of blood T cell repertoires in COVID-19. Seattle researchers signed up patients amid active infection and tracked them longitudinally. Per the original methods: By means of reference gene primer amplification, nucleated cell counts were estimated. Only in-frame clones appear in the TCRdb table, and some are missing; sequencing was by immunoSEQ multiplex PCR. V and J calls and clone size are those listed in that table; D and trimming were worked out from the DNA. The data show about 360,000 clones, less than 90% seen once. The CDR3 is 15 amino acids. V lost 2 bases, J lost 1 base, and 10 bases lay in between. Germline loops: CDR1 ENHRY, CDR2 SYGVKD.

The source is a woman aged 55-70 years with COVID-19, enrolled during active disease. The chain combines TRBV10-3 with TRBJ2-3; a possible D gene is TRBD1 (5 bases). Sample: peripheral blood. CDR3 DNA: TGTGCCATCAGTGAGCAGGGTTCTCGCACAGATACGCAGTATTTT. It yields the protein CAISEQGSRTDTQYF.